The source of this T cell receptor beta chain is a study of memory CD4+ T cells and cytomegalovirus serostatus. Study context: Healthy Belgian adult donors included about nine CMV-positive and some 24 CMV-negative people.

The sort gate was single viable CD3+CD4+CD8-CD45RO+ cells for memory CD4+ T cells. Data came from immunoSEQ multiplex PCR; TCRdb stores just in-frame clones and leaves some out. The sample consists of around 84,000 clones, around 80% of them appearing once. The sequenced sample consisted of memory CD4+ T cells from blood. The TCR sequence derives from an adult in good health and CMV-seronegative.

The DNA for the CDR3 is TGTGCCATCAGTGAGCTAGAGTTAAGCACAGATACGCAGTATTTT. This codes for CAISELELSTDTQYF. V gene TRBV10-3 combines with J gene TRBJ2-3; D gene ambiguous. The germline V gene encodes CDR1 ENHRY and CDR2 SYGVKD. V shed 2 bases and J shed 0 bases, with 9 bases lying between them. The CDR3 totals 15 residues.